The TCR beta chain under discussion was sequenced for a study of CD8+CD57+ T cells in acquired aplastic anemia. Across the study: Sorted CD4+ and CD8+ cells yielded DNA averaging approximately 3 ug. Healthy donors averaged roughly 11 million reads for CD4+ cells. Study-level points and caveats: Roughly 31 CD8+ CDR3 sequences were shared between patients and controls.

According to the study, genomic DNA was the template for TCR beta VDJ and CDR3 profiling. From the reads, TCRdb called clonotypes with MiXCR, one entry per CDR3 protein. Among 200,000 to 250,000 distinct CDR3 sequences listed, 34% were seen once. This clonotype was picked up many times. The antigen is undetermined. The sample taken for sequencing was sorted CD4+, CD8+, or CD8+CD57+ T cells (not recorded which) from PBMCs. The receptor was isolated from a human donor in good health, serving as a control.

The CDR3 sequence is CASRSGPPDYGYTF. The CDR3 coding sequence is TGTGCCAGCAGATCCGGGCCGCCAGACTATGGCTACACCTTC. This chain uses TRBV6-5 with TRBJ1-2; no reliable D call. CDR3 length equals 14 residues. The germline gives CDR1 MNHEY, CDR2 SVGAGI. Trimming left V 6 bases short and J 3 bases short, with 14 bases between.